Each of the 12 T cell receptor beta chains below was sequenced from the same sample in a study of spatial heterogeneity in lung cancer. Overall study findings and caveats: It was found that expanded intratumoral alpha and beta TCR counts tracked tumor mutation counts.

Documented time point: sample taken at primary tumor resection. The antigens for these receptors are not known. TCRdb reprocessed the 5' RACE reads with MiXCR, giving one entry per CDR3 protein. The table records 9,100 or so distinct CDR3 sequences, roughly 51% of them present only once. This specimen was lung tumor tissue, taken at surgery. All receptors come from a female donor with early-stage non-small cell lung cancer.

About this clonotype: For a library built for alpha chains, this beta chain is a stray read; little rests on its size. The chain couples TRBV20-1 to TRBJ2-1; tentatively, D is TRBD1 (6 bases). The germline CDR1 and CDR2 sequences are DFQATT and SNEGSKA (reference sequence). The CDR3 covers 17 residues. Trimming cost V 8 bases and J 1 base, with 24 bases left between them. Here the CDR3 reads CSPLSPVQGPSYNEQFF. CDR3 DNA: TGCAGTCCGCTATCGCCCGTACAGGGTCCTTCCTACAATGAGCAGTTCTTC.

This clonotype has more than one count but fewer than ten. Because this beta chain is a stray read in a library intended to capture alpha chains, its abundance should not be given much weight. This chain joins TRBV6-6 and TRBJ2-7; 9 positions match TRBD2. Germline values: CDR1 MNHNY, CDR2 SVGAGI (reference sequence). CDR3 length: 15 amino acids. Trimming removed 6 bases from V and 2 bases from J; junction bases left unmatched: 8. The chain's CDR3 is CASRDVAGATYEQYF. Here the CDR3 DNA reads TGTGCCAGCAGAGACGTAGCGGGGGCCACCTACGAGCAGTACTTC.

This clonotype was seen only a few times. Within a library made for alpha chains, this beta chain is off target, and its count is uninformative. V is TRBV20-1 and J is TRBJ1-6, with unresolved D. The CDR3 length is 11 residues. Per germline, CDR1 DFQATT and CDR2 SNEGSKA (reference sequence). V was trimmed by 6 bases and J by 14 bases, leaving 14 bases between them. CDR3 in amino acids: CSATEVLALHF. CDR3 in DNA: TGCAGTGCCACGGAGGTCCTCGCCCTCCACTTT.

Concerning this clonotype itself: This beta chain represents an off-target read in a library built for alpha chains; its size is of limited meaning. The V call is TRBV6-5, the J call TRBJ2-1, with no clear D. Between the trimmed V and J ends, which lost 8 bases and 2 bases, there was a span of 7 bases. Germline CDR1 reads MNHEY; CDR2 reads SVGAGI. The CDR3 is made up of 12 amino acids. CDR3 region: CASRPTYNEQFF. CDR3 DNA: TGTGCCAGCCGACCCACCTACAATGAGCAGTTCTTC.

In its sample, this clonotype ranks as large. This beta chain is an unintended read in a library built for alpha chains; its size means little. This chain uses TRBV11-2 with TRBJ2-3, with D tentatively TRBD2 (6 bases). Germline V lookup: CDR1 SGHAT, CDR2 FQNNGV. The CDR3 extends over 15 amino acids. Trimming shortened V by 4 bases and J by 6 bases, and 17 bases separated the two germline ends. The CDR3 coding sequence is TGTGCCAGCAGCTCCCGGGTCTTGGCGGGGGATACGCAGTATTTT. Residues: CASSSRVLAGDTQYF.

This clonotype showed up just a few times. A library prepared for alpha chains yielded this beta chain as an off-target read; its size is of little meaning. The rearrangement uses TRBV29-1 and TRBJ2-1; D gene ambiguous. This CDR3 is 12 amino acids long. The germline V gene encodes CDR1 SQVTM and CDR2 ANQGSEA. V lost 4 bases and J lost 4, with 8 bases in between. The chain's CDR3 is CSVVPMYNEQFF. As DNA, the CDR3 is TGCAGCGTTGTCCCTATGTACAATGAGCAGTTCTTC.

This clonotype was recorded once. This beta chain lies outside the target of a library built for alpha chains; its clone size means little. The chain employs TRBV25-1 and TRBJ1-4, with 8 bases matching TRBD1. The length of the CDR3 is 14 residues. V gave up 2 bases and J gave up 7 bases; unmatched junction bases: 3. Germline V lookup: CDR1 MGHDK, CDR2 SYGVNS. The CDR3 DNA follows: TGTGCCAGCAGTGAAAGCAGGGGGCTTGAAAAACTGTTTTTT. It yields the protein CASSESRGLEKLFF.

This clonotype was picked up a small number of times. As an off-target read in a library built for alpha chains, this beta chain has a frequency of little significance. The rearrangement joins TRBV12-3 or TRBV12-4 to TRBJ2-7; 8 nucleotides line up with TRBD1. The trim removed 3 bases at V and 3 bases at J, leaving 7 bases unmatched. The CDR3 contains 15 residues. In nucleotides, the CDR3 is TGTGCCAGCAGTTTTGGGGACAGGTTTTACTACGAGCAGTACTTC. Its translation: CASSFGDRFYYEQYF.

This clonotype was found a few times. A library made for alpha chains picked up this beta chain off target, so its size means little. The chain recombines TRBV4-1 with TRBJ2-7, with 7 bases identical to TRBD2. The ends lost 4 bases at V and 6 bases at J; junction bases unmatched: 12. There are 15 residues in the CDR3. Germline CDR1 reads MGHRA; CDR2 reads YSYEKL. The CDR3: CASSLPQSSSGEQYF. The CDR3 DNA sequence: TGCGCCAGCAGCCTGCCCCAATCTTCTAGCGGCGAGCAGTACTTC.

This clonotype rates as medium-sized. This beta chain is an off-target read within a library intended for alpha chains, so its frequency means little. The chain is built from TRBV20-1 and TRBJ2-3; TRBD1 or TRBD2 may be the D gene (5 bases each). The V gene's germline CDR1 is DFQATT and CDR2 SNEGSKA (reference sequence). The CDR3 consists of 14 residues. Trimming stripped 3 bases from V and 4 bases from J, with 14 bases between. CDR3 amino acids: CSARDRGSPDTQYF. The CDR3 DNA reads as TGCAGTGCTAGGGATCGGGGCAGCCCAGATACGCAGTATTTT.

With respect to this clonotype: A library prepared for alpha chains yielded this beta chain as an off-target read; its size is of little meaning. Written as DNA, the CDR3 is TGCACCAGCAGCCAAGAGAGGGAGCCCTGGGGACTAGCGGGAATAGATAGTTTGCAGTATTTT. Residues: CTSSQEREPWGLAGIDSLQYF. The chain combines TRBV1 with TRBJ2-3; the table's D call of TRBD2 was not tested on the DNA. TRBV1 is flagged as a pseudogene. The CDR3 consists of 21 residues.

In regard to this clonotype: The library was designed around alpha chains, so this beta chain is a stray read whose abundance carries little weight. The V gene is TRBV18, the J gene TRBJ1-2; maybe TRBD1 (6 bases). There are 14 residues in the CDR3. Germline loops: CDR1 KGHSH, CDR2 LQKENI. V was clipped by 1 base and J by 8 bases, with 14 bases between them. The CDR3 nucleotides read TGTGCCAGCTCACCACTGGATACAGGGAAAGGCTACACCTTC. It is translated as CASSPLDTGKGYTF.